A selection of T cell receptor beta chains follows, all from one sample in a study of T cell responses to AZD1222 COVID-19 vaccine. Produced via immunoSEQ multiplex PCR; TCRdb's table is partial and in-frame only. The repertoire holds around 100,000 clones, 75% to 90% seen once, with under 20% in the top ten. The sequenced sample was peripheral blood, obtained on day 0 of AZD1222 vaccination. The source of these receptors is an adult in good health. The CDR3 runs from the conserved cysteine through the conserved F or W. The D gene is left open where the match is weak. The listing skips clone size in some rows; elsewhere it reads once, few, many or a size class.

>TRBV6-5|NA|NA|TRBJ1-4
CASNQGFNEKLFF
TGTGCCAGCAACCAGGGTTTCAATGAAAAACTGTTTTTT
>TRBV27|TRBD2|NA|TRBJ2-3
CASRLAGEGQDTQYF
TGTGCAAGCCGGTTAGCGGGGGAAGGACAAGATACGCAGTATTTT
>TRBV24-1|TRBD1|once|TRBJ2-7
CATTKAGTGIYEQYF
TGTGCCACCACTAAGGCGGGGACAGGAATCTACGAGCAGTACTTC
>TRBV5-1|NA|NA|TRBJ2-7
CASSLTRDHEQYF
TGCGCCAGCAGCCTGACCAGGGACCACGAGCAGTACTTC
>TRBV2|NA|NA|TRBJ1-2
CASRPGSRARGYTF
TGTGCCAGCAGGCCGGGGTCGCGGGCGCGAGGCTACACCTTC
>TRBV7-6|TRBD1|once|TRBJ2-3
CASSRWDSPTDTQYF
TGTGCCAGCAGCCGATGGGACAGTCCCACAGATACGCAGTATTTT
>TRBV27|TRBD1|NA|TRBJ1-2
CASSLSRTGGDGYTF
TGTGCCAGCAGTTTATCGCGGACAGGGGGGGATGGCTACACCTTC
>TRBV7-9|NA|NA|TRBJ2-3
CASSLASNVGDTQYF
TGTGCCAGCAGCTTAGCGAGTAACGTTGGAGATACGCAGTATTTT
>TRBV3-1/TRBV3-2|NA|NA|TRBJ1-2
CASSQGGSDYGYTF
TGTGCCAGCAGCCAAGGGGGTTCAGACTATGGCTACACCTTC
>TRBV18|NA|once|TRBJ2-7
CASSPGRVTSYEQYF
TGTGCCAGCTCACCAGGGAGAGTCACCTCCTACGAGCAGTACTTC
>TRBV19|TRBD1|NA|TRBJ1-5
CASSIGQVSNQPQHF
TGTGCCAGTAGTATCGGACAGGTTAGCAATCAGCCCCAGCATTTT
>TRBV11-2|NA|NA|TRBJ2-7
CASSSQGQGGYEQYF
TGTGCCAGCAGCTCGCAGGGCCAGGGGGGCTACGAGCAGTACTTC
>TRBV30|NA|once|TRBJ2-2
CAWSVLRGGNTGELFF
TGTGCCTGGAGTGTATTAAGGGGGGGGAACACCGGGGAGCTGTTTTTT
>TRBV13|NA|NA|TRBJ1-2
CASSLSGGNYGYTF
TGTGCCAGCAGCTTATCGGGAGGAAACTATGGCTACACCTTC
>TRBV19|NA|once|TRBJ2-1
CASSNGGGNEQFF
TGTGCCAGTAGTAACGGGGGTGGCAATGAGCAGTTCTTC
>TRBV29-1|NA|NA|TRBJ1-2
CSVDEGAMGYGYTF
TGCAGCGTTGATGAGGGAGCCATGGGCTATGGCTACACCTTC
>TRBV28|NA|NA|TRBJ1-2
CASSSGELGYTF
TGTGCCAGCAGTTCGGGGGAGCTTGGCTACACCTTC
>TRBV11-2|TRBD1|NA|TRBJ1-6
CASSSRTGLDSPLHF
TGTGCCAGCAGCTCCAGGACAGGGTTGGATTCACCCCTCCACTTT
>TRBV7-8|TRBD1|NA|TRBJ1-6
CASSLDRVNSPLHF
TGTGCCAGCAGCTTGGACAGGGTCAATTCACCCCTCCACTTT
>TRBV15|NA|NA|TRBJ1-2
CATSRERGNYGYTF
TGTGCCACCAGCAGAGAGAGGGGAAACTATGGCTACACCTTC
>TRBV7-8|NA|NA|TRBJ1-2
CASSRTDYGYTF
TGTGCCAGCTCCCGGACAGACTATGGCTACACCTTC
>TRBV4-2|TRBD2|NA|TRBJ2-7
CASSQVKGLGSDEQYF
TGTGCCAGCAGCCAAGTTAAGGGACTAGGGTCTGACGAGCAGTACTTC
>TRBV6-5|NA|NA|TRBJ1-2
CASSPDSGYGYTF
TGTGCCAGCAGCCCCGACAGCGGCTATGGCTACACCTTC
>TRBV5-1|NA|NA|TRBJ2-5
CASSDGSAQGETQYF
TGCGCCAGCAGCGATGGATCAGCCCAGGGTGAGACCCAGTACTTC
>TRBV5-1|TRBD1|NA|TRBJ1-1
CASSPGTGNTEAFF
TGCGCCAGCAGTCCCGGGACAGGGAACACTGAAGCTTTCTTT
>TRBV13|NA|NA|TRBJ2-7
CASSGGPGEYEQYF
TGTGCCAGCAGTGGGGGGCCAGGGGAATACGAGCAGTACTTC
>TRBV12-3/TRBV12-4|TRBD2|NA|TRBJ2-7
CASSPGWGGEQYF
TGTGCCAGCAGTCCCGGATGGGGGGGCGAGCAGTACTTC
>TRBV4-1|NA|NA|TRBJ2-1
CASSQVGARSYNEQFF
TGCGCCAGCAGCCAAGTGGGGGCCCGCTCCTACAATGAGCAGTTCTTC
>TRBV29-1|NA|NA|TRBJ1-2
CSVPGTLSYGYTF
TGCAGCGTTCCCGGGACACTATCCTATGGCTACACCTTC
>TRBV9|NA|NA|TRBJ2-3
CASSVGSSVIGTQYF
TGTGCCAGCAGCGTAGGATCTAGCGTTATAGGTACGCAGTATTTT
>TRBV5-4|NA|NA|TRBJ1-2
CASSLELSANYGYTF
TGTGCCAGCAGCTTGGAATTATCCGCTAACTATGGCTACACCTTC
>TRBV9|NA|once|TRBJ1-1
CASSPSPDWNTEAFF
TGTGCCAGCAGCCCTAGTCCCGATTGGAACACTGAAGCTTTCTTT
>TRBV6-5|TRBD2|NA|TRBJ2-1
CASSPGGPEEQFF
TGTGCCAGCAGCCCGGGGGGGCCAGAGGAGCAGTTCTTC
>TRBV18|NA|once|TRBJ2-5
CASSPGLGQKETQYF
TGTGCCAGCTCACCTGGGTTAGGGCAGAAGGAGACCCAGTACTTC
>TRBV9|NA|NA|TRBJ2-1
CASSVEGEASLEQFF
TGTGCCAGCAGCGTAGAGGGTGAGGCTAGCCTAGAGCAGTTCTTC
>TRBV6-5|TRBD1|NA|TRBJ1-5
CATNAGTGVQPQHF
TGTGCCACCAATGCCGGGACAGGGGTCCAGCCCCAGCATTTT
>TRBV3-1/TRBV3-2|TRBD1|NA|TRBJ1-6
CASSQPQGAGSPLHF
TGTGCCAGCAGCCAACCTCAGGGGGCGGGTTCACCCCTCCACTTT
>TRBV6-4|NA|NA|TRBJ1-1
CASRLRTDYTEAFF
TGTGCCAGCCGTCTTAGGACAGATTACACTGAAGCTTTCTTT
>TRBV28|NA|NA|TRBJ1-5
CASTDFGDQPQHF
TGTGCCAGTACGGACTTTGGGGATCAGCCCCAGCATTTT
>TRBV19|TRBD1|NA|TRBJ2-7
CASSRQGTYEQYF
TGTGCCAGTAGTAGACAGGGAACCTACGAGCAGTACTTC
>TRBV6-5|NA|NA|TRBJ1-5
CASTLRVGLGQPQHF
TGTGCCAGCACTTTACGAGTGGGGCTTGGGCAGCCCCAGCATTTT
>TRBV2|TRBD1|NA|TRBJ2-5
CASSDIGQGAIVETQYF
TGTGCCAGCAGTGATATCGGGCAGGGGGCGATCGTGGAGACCCAGTACTTC
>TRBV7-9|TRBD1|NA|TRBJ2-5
CASSRGGEEQETQYF
TGTGCCAGCAGCAGAGGGGGCGAGGAGCAAGAGACCCAGTACTTC
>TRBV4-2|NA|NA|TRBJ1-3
CASSQGRGTGNTIYF
TGTGCCAGCAGCCAAGGTCGGGGCACTGGAAACACCATATATTTT
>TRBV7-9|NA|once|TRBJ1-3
CASSFAPPERDTIYF
TGTGCCAGCAGCTTCGCCCCTCCTGAACGGGACACCATATATTTT